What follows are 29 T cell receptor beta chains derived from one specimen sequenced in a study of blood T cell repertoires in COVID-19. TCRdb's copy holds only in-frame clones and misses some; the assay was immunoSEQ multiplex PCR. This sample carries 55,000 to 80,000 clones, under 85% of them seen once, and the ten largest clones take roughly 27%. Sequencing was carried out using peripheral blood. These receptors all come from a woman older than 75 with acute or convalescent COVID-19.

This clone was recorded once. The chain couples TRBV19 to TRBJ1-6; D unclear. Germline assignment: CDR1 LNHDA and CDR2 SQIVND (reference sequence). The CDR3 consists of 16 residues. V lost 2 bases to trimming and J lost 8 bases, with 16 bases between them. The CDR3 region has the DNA TGTGCCAGTAGTATAACAAGACCGTGGGAGGATTCACCCCTCCACTTT. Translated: CASSITRPWEDSPLHF.

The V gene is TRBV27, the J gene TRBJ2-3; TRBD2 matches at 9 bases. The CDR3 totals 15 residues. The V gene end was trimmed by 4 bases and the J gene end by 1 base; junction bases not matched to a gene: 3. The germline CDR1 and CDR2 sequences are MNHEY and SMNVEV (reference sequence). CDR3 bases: TGTGCCAGCAGTTACCTAGCGGGACGCACAGATACGCAGTATTTT. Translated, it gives CASSYLAGRTDTQYF.

CDR3 in DNA: TGTGCCACGTCGGACAGGCCCTATAATTCACCCCTCCACTTT. This codes for CATSDRPYNSPLHF. The J gene is TRBJ1-6, the V gene TRBV28; 7 bases align to TRBD1. Germline CDR1 and CDR2: MDHEN and SYDVKM. The junction had 5 bases not matched to a gene; V was cut back by 10 bases and J by 2 bases. This CDR3 has 14 residues.

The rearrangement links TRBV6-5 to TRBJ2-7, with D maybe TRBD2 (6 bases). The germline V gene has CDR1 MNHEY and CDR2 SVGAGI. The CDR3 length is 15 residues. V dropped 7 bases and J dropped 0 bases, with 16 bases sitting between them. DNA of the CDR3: TGTGCCAGCAACAGACGTAGCGGTTCCTCCTACGAGCAGTACTTC. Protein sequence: CASNRRSGSSYEQYF.

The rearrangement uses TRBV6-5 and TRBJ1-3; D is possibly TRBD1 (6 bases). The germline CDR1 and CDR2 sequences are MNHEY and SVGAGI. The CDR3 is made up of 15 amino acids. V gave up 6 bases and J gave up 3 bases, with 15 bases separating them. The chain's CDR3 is CASRPGGLDGNTIYF. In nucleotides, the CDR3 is TGTGCCAGCAGACCCGGGGGGCTCGATGGAAACACCATATATTTT.

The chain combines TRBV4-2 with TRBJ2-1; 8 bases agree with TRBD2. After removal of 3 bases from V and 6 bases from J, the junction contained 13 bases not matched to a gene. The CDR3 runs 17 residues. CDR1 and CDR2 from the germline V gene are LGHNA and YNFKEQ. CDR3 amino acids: CASSHPGAGGAFNEQFF. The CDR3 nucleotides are TGTGCCAGCAGCCACCCAGGGGCGGGGGGCGCTTTCAATGAGCAGTTCTTC.

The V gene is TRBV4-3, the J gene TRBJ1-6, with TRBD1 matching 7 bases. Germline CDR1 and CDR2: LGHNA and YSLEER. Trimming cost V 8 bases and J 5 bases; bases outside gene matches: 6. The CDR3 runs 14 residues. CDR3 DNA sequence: TGCGCCAGCCGCAGACAGGGAAATAATTCACCCCTCCACTTT. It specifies CASRRQGNNSPLHF.

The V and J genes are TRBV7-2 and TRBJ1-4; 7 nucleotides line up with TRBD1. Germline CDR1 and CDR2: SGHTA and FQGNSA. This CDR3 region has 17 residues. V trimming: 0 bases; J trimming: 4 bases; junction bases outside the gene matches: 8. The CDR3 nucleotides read TGTGCCAGCAGCTTAGCCGGCAGGGGGGACCTTAATGAAAAACTGTTTTTT. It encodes CASSLAGRGDLNEKLFF.

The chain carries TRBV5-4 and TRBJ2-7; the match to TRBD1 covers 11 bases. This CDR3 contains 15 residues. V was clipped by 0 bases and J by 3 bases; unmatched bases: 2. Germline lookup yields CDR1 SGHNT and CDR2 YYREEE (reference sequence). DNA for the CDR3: TGTGCCAGCAGCTTGGAGGGACAGGGGGGCTACGAGCAGTACTTC. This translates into CASSLEGQGGYEQYF.

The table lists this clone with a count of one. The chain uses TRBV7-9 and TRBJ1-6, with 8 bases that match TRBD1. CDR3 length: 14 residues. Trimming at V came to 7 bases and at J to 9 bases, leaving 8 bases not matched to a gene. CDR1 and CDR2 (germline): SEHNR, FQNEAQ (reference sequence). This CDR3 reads CASTKGQEGSPLHF. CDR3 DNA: TGTGCCAGCACCAAGGGACAGGAGGGTTCACCCCTCCACTTT.

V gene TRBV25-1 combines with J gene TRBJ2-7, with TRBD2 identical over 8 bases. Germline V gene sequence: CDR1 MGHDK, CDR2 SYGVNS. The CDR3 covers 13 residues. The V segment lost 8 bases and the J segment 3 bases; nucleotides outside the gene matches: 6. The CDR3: CASRGGNNYEQYF. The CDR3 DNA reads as TGTGCCAGCCGCGGGGGGAACAACTACGAGCAGTACTTC.

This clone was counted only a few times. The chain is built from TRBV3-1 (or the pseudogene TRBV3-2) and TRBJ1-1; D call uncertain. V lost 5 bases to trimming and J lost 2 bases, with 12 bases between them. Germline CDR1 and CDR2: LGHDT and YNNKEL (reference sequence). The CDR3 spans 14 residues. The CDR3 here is CASSTQFSNTEAFF. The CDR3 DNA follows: TGTGCCAGCAGCACCCAATTTAGTAACACTGAAGCTTTCTTT.

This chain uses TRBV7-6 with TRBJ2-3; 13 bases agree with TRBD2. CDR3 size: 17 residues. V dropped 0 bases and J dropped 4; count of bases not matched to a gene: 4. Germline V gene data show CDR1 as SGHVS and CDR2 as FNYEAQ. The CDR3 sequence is CASSLAGLAGVPDTQYF. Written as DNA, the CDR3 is TGTGCCAGCAGCTTAGCAGGACTAGCGGGAGTTCCAGATACGCAGTATTTT.

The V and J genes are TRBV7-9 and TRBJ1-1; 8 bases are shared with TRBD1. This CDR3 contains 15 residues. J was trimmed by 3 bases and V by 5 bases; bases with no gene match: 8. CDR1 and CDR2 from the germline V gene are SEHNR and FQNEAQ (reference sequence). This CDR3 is CASSDRDRRDTEAFF. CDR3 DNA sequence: TGTGCCAGCAGCGACCGGGACAGGAGGGACACTGAAGCTTTCTTT.

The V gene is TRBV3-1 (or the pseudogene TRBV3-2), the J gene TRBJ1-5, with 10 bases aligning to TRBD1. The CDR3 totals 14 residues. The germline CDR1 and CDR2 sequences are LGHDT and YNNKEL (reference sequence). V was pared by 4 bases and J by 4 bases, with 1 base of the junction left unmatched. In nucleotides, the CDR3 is TGTGCCAGCAGCCTGGACAGGGGGAATCAGCCCCAGCATTTT. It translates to CASSLDRGNQPQHF.

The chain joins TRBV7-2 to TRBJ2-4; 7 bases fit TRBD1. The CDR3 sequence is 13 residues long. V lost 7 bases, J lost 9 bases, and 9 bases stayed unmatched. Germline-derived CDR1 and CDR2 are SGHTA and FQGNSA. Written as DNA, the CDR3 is TGTGCCAGCAACCTCGCCAGGGGGAGCATTCAGTACTTC. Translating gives CASNLARGSIQYF.

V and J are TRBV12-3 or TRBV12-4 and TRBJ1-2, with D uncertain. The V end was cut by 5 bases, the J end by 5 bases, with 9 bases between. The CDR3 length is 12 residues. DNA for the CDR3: TGTGCCAGCAGTCCCTTGACTTATGGCTACACCTTC. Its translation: CASSPLTYGYTF.

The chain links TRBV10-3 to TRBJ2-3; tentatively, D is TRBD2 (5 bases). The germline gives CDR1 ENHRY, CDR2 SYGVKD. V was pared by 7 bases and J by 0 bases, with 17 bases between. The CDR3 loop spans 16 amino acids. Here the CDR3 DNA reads TGTGCCATCACCTCCCGACGGGGTACTAGCACAGATACGCAGTATTTT. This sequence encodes CAITSRRGTSTDTQYF.

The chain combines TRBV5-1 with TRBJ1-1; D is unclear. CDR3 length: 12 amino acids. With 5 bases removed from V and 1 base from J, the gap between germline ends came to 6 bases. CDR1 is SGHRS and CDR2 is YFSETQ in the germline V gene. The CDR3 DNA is TGCGCCAGCAGACAGACGAACACTGAAGCTTTCTTT. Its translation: CASRQTNTEAFF.

The CDR3 is CASSLLREQYF. The CDR3 DNA is TGTGCCAGCAGCTTACTCCGCGAGCAGTACTTC. The chain uses TRBV7-2 and TRBJ2-7, with D hard to call. The germline CDR1 and CDR2 sequences are SGHTA and FQGNSA. V was trimmed by 2 bases and J by 6 bases, leaving 5 bases between them. The CDR3 covers 11 residues.

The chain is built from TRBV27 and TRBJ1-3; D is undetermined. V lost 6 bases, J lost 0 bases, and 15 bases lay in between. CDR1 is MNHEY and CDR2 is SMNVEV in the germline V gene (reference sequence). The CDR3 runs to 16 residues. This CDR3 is CASRAGGPNSGNTIYF. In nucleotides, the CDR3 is TGTGCCAGCAGAGCCGGCGGGCCCAACTCTGGAAACACCATATATTTT.

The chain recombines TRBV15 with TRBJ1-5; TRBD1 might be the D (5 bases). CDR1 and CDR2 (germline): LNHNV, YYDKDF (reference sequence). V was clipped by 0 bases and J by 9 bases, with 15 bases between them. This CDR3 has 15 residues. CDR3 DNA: TGTGCCACCAGCAGAGAACGGCACAGGTCAAGGCCCCAGCATTTT. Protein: CATSRERHRSRPQHF.

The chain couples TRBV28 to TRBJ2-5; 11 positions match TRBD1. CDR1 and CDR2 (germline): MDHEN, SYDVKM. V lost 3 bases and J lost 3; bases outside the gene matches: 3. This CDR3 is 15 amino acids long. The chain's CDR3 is CASSFGGQGEETQYF. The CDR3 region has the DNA TGTGCCAGCAGTTTCGGGGGACAGGGGGAAGAGACCCAGTACTTC.

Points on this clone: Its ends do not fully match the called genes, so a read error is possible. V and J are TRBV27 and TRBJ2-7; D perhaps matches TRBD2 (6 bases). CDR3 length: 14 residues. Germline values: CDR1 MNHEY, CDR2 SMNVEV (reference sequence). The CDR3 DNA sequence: TGTGCCAGCAGTCTATCCGGGAGCAACTACGAGCAGTACTTC. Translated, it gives CASSLSGSNYEQYF.

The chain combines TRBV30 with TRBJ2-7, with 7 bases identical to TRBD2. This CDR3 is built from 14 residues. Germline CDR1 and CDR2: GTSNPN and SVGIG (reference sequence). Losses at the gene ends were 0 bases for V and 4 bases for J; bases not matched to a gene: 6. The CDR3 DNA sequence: TGTGCCTGGAGTGTAAGCGGGAACAGGTACGAGCAGTACTTC. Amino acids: CAWSVSGNRYEQYF.

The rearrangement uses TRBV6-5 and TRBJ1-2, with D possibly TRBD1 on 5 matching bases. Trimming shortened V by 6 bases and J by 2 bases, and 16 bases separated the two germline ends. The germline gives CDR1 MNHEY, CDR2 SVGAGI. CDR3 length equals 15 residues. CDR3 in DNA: TGTGCCAGCAGCCATAGAAGGGGAATAAACTATGGCTACACCTTC. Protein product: CASSHRRGINYGYTF.

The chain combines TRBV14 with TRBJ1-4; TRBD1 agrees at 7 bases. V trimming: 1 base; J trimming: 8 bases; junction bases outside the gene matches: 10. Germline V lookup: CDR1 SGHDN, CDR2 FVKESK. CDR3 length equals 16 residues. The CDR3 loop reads CASSQGPGQLTEKLFF. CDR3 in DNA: TGTGCCAGCAGCCAAGGTCCGGGACAGCTCACGGAAAAACTGTTTTTT.

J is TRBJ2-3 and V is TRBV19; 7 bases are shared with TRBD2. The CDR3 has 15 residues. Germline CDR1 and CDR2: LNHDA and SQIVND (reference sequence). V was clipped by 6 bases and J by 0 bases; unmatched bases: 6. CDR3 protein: CASRVTSSSTDTQYF. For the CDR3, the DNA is TGTGCCAGTAGGGTGACTAGCAGTAGCACAGATACGCAGTATTTT.

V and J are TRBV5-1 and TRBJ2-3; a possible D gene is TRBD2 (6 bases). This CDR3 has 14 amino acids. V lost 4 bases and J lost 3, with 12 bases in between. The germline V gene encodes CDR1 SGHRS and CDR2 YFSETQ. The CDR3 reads CASSPDSGTDTQYF. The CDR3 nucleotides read TGCGCCAGCAGCCCCGATAGCGGAACAGATACGCAGTATTTT.